One sample yielded the 6 T cell receptor beta chains listed below, sequenced in a study of post-analysis software for immune sequencing data (dated by TCRdb to between 2014 and 2017). Here is what the overall study found, with its caveats: Roughly 5 TRBV segments, including TRBV5-6, TRBV5-1 and TRBV20-1, were significantly more frequent in patients than controls.

Their antigen targets remain unknown. Library method: PCR. The sample was run on an Illumina HiSeq 2500. Unique molecular identifiers were incorporated into TCR beta cDNA libraries to reduce PCR and sequencing biases. Using fastp trimming at Q25 and MiXCR clonotype assembly, TCRdb reanalyzed the public sequencing data and kept in-frame beta chains. Every distinct CDR3 protein forms one entry, paired with its most common genes and DNA. The sample records hundreds of thousands of distinct CDR3 sequences, 25% to 30% of which are singletons. The ten largest clones capture more than 0.55% of the sample. Sequenced: blood. These receptors were collected from a girl aged 10-17 years with multiple sclerosis.

The V call is TRBV5-6, the J call TRBJ2-7, with 8 bases aligning to TRBD1. V lost 4 bases, J lost 5 bases, and 11 bases stayed unmatched. The CDR3 is 15 amino acids. Germline CDR1 SGHDT, CDR2 YYEEEE. CDR3 in DNA: TGTGCCAGCAGCAGTAGACAGGGGTCTTACCACGAGCAGTACTTC. Encoded protein: CASSSRQGSYHEQYF. Filled out from reference TRBV5-6 and TRBJ2-7, the complete variable domain reads DAGVTQSPTHLIKTRGQQVTLRCSPKSGHDTVSWYQQALGQGPQFIFQYYEEEERQRGNFPDRFSGHQFPNYSSELNVNALLLGDSALYLCASSSRQGSYHEQYFGPGTRLTVT.

The chain combines TRBV20-1 with TRBJ2-5; 7 nucleotides line up with TRBD1. Unmatched junction bases numbered 8, after V lost 0 bases and J lost 4 bases. CDR1 and CDR2 (germline): DFQATT, SNEGSKA (reference sequence). The CDR3 is made up of 15 amino acids. DNA of the CDR3: TGCAGTGCTAGAGATCCTCAGGGGGTAGGAGAGACCCAGTACTTC. This gives the protein CSARDPQGVGETQYF.

The CDR3 DNA sequence: TGTGCCAGCAGCCAGACCACGGAGGGGGCCGAGACCCAGTACTTC. Translation: CASSQTTEGAETQYF. The chain combines TRBV12-3 or TRBV12-4 with TRBJ2-5; perhaps TRBD1 as D (7 bases). This CDR3 is built from 15 residues. With 6 bases removed from V and 5 bases from J, the gap between germline ends came to 19 bases.

The J gene is TRBJ2-3, the V gene TRBV24-1; weak D call: TRBD2 (6 bases). The germline V gene has CDR1 KGHDR and CDR2 SFDVKD. This CDR3 is 16 amino acids long. V lost 4 bases and J lost 1, with 14 bases in between. The CDR3 bases are TGTGCCACCAGTGACCCACATGGAGGGGGCACAGATACGCAGTATTTT. The encoded protein is CATSDPHGGGTDTQYF.

The chain carries TRBV3-1 and TRBJ2-1; a weak D match, TRBD2 (6 bases). The CDR3 contains 12 residues. The germline V gene has CDR1 LGHDT and CDR2 YNNKEL (reference sequence). The V and J ends lost 4 bases and 15 bases respectively, with 16 bases between them. The CDR3 is CASSPSTSLTFF. CDR3 coding DNA: TGTGCCAGCAGCCCATCAACTAGCTTAACGTTCTTC.

The chain recombines TRBV6-5 with TRBJ2-1; 8 bases agree with TRBD1. V shed 6 bases and J 12 bases; nucleotides not matched to a gene: 10. The CDR3 is 13 residues long. In germline, CDR1 is MNHEY, CDR2 SVGAGI. The CDR3 nucleotides are TGTGCCAGCAGCGATACGCGACAGGGGCGGCAGTTCTTC. It is translated as CASSDTRQGRQFF.